This entry concerns a single T cell receptor beta chain. What it recognizes is unknown. The CDR3 runs to 14 residues. This sample was taken from a study of cytomegalovirus exposure and HLA in healthy donors. Findings and limits, study-wide: HLA alleles showed associations with around 15,000 TCR beta sequences in a later analysis, at a 0.05 false discovery rate. Links to common viral pathogens appeared, in a later analysis, for several of the most significant clusters. Upon later analysis, TCR association rates were observed to vary by HLA locus, being highest for DRB1 and lowest for HLA-C.

13 Jbeta primers and 60 Vbeta primers were used for the PCR. Libraries were prepared by immunoSEQ multiplex PCR; TCRdb keeps only in-frame clonotypes and omits some of them. Of over 150,000 clones in the sample, roughly 82% were seen once. This receptor was taken from a girl aged 5-17 years in good health and CMV-seropositive. The chain joins TRBV21-1 to TRBJ2-1; the DNA was not compared with TRBD1, the D call given in the table. TRBV21-1 is a pseudogene. The sample was PBMCs. The CDR3 region is CASSTDRGRNEQFF. The CDR3 nucleotides read TGTGCCAGCAGCACGGACAGGGGTCGGAATGAGCAGTTCTTC.